What follows is one T cell receptor beta chain and its context. This record comes from a study of T cells in Graves' hyperthyroidism and ophthalmopathy. Regions amplified from RNA transcripts were the TCR beta CDR3 regions. HTBI primers drove first-round RT-PCR of the TCR CDR3. TCRdb fed the multiplex PCR reads into MiXCR, producing one record per CDR3 protein. The repertoire holds under 350,000 distinct CDR3 sequences, with over 20% as singletons. There are 17 residues in the CDR3. With 5 bases removed from V and 3 bases from J, the gap between germline ends came to 20 bases. The receptor comes from a woman in her 50s with Graves' hyperthyroidism. V gene TRBV12-3 or TRBV12-4 combines with J gene TRBJ1-5, with a possible D match to TRBD1 (6 bases). The specimen was blood. The CDR3 DNA is TGTGCCAGCAGTCGGAAACAGGGTGCCTATCACAATCAGCCCCAGCATTTT. Translating gives CASSRKQGAYHNQPQHF.